These T cell receptor beta chains were read from a single sample in a study of OX40 agonist ivuxolimab in advanced cancers. Libraries were prepared by immunoSEQ multiplex PCR; TCRdb keeps only in-frame clonotypes and omits some of them. The table shows tens of thousands of clones, with about 92% occurring only once. The sample in question was CD4+ or CD8+ T cells sorted from blood, obtained in a trial of the OX40 agonist ivuxolimab. The receptors come from an adult with an advanced solid tumor such as melanoma, head and neck, liver or kidney cancer. Both conserved end residues are part of each CDR3. A D gene is named only where the DNA matches it firmly. Clone size is shown for a subset of rows, as once, few, many or a class of expanded clone.

TRBV2	TRBJ2-7	NA	NA	TGTGCCAGCAGTGGCAGGGTTTACGAGCAGTACTTC	CASSGRVYEQYF
TRBV4-1	TRBJ2-7	NA	TRBD2	TGCGCCAGCAGCCAAGAACTAGCGGGGGAGGAGTACGAGCAGTACTTC	CASSQELAGEEYEQYF
TRBV7-8	TRBJ1-2	NA	NA	TGTGCCAGCAGCGCACAGCCTGTAGCTAACTATGGCTACACCTTC	CASSAQPVANYGYTF
TRBV5-1	TRBJ1-1	NA	TRBD1	TGCGCCAGCAGTTCGGAAACAGGGGAAAAGACTGAAGCTTTCTTT	CASSSETGEKTEAFF
TRBV6-5	TRBJ2-7	NA	NA	TGTGCCAGCAGTTACTCGCCAGCTAACTACGAGCAGTACTTC	CASSYSPANYEQYF
TRBV13	TRBJ1-1	NA	NA	TGTGCCAGCAGCACCGACACTGAAGCTTTCTTT	CASSTDTEAFF
TRBV19	TRBJ2-7	NA	TRBD1	TGTGCCAGTAGCCAACCGGGACAGGGGTCCTACGAGCAGTACTTC	CASSQPGQGSYEQYF
TRBV7-2	TRBJ2-3	NA	TRBD2	TGTGCCAGCAGCTTAGCACCGGGGGGAAGCACAGATACGCAGTATTTT	CASSLAPGGSTDTQYF
TRBV27	TRBJ2-7	NA	NA	TGTGCCAGCAGTTTGGTGGGGTCTTACGAGCAGTACTTC	CASSLVGSYEQYF
TRBV11-2	TRBJ1-2	NA	NA	TGTGCCAGCAGCTTAGGAGGAGCTAACTATGGCTACACCTTC	CASSLGGANYGYTF
TRBV7-6	TRBJ2-7	NA	TRBD1	TGTGCCAGCAGCCAACCCGGGACAGAAAACTACGAGCAGTACTTC	CASSQPGTENYEQYF
TRBV12-5	TRBJ2-5	NA	NA	TGTGCTAGTGGTTTGCAAGGACGATTGCAAGAGACCCAGTACTTC	CASGLQGRLQETQYF
TRBV4-1	TRBJ2-7	once	NA	TGCGCCAGCAGCCAAGATGAAGGTTGGGAGCAGTACTTC	CASSQDEGWEQYF
TRBV18	TRBJ2-2	NA	TRBD1	TGTGCCAGCTCTCAGACAGGGGCGAACACCGGGGAGCTGTTTTTT	CASSQTGANTGELFF
TRBV6-6	TRBJ2-1	NA	NA	TGTGCCAGCAGTTACTCGCGTGCGGGTGACGAGCAGTTCTTC	CASSYSRAGDEQFF
TRBV7-9	TRBJ2-1	NA	NA	TGTGCCAGCAGCTCGGTCGGGGATATCTCCTACAATGAGCAGTTCTTC	CASSSVGDISYNEQFF
TRBV5-1	TRBJ2-7	NA	TRBD1	TGCGCCAGCAGCTCCACAGGACAGGGTGAGCAGTACTTC	CASSSTGQGEQYF
TRBV6-6	TRBJ2-7	NA	NA	TGTGCCAGCAGTGACTACGAGCAGTACTTC	CASSDYEQYF
TRBV9	TRBJ1-1	few	NA	TGTGCCAGCAGCTCCAACACTGAAGCTTTCTTT	CASSSNTEAFF
TRBV6-5	TRBJ1-1	NA	TRBD1	TGTGCCAGCAGTTACTCGACAGGGGGAACTGAAGCTTTCTTT	CASSYSTGGTEAFF
TRBV11-2	TRBJ2-5	NA	NA	TGTGCCAGCAGCTTAGTACACAGCCTGGATCAAGAGACCCAGTACTTC	CASSLVHSLDQETQYF
TRBV14	TRBJ1-1	few	NA	TGTGCCAGCAGCCCACAGGGTGGCACTGAAGCTTTCTTT	CASSPQGGTEAFF
TRBV28	TRBJ2-7	NA	TRBD2	TGTGCCAGCAGCGACCCGGGACTAGCGGGAGCCTACGAGCAGTACTTC	CASSDPGLAGAYEQYF
TRBV18	TRBJ1-2	NA	NA	TGTGCCAGCTCACCGGAGGGTTCTAACTATGGCTACACCTTC	CASSPEGSNYGYTF
TRBV6-1	TRBJ2-7	NA	NA	TGTGCCAGCAGTGAAGCGCTTCACTACGAGCAGTACTTC	CASSEALHYEQYF
TRBV7-8	TRBJ2-2	NA	NA	TGTGCCAGCAGCCCAGGGAGTTGGGGCACCGGGGAGCTGTTTTTT	CASSPGSWGTGELFF
TRBV5-5	TRBJ1-1	NA	NA	TGTGCCAGCAGCTTGGGGGAGGGGAGCGTGAACACTGAAGCTTTCTTT	CASSLGEGSVNTEAFF
TRBV11-3	TRBJ2-7	NA	NA	TGTGCCAGCAGCTACCGGTCAGGTGAACCCTACGAGCAGTACTTC	CASSYRSGEPYEQYF
TRBV19	TRBJ2-7	few	TRBD2	TGTGCCAGTAGCTCTTTCTCCTCAAGGGACTACTCCTACGAGCAGTACTTC	CASSSFSSRDYSYEQYF
TRBV15	TRBJ2-7	NA	TRBD2	TGTGCCACCAGCTCTCAGAGGGGAGGGAACTCCTACGAGCAGTACTTC	CATSSQRGGNSYEQYF
TRBV7-9	TRBJ1-1	NA	NA	TGTGCCAGCAGCTTAAAGGGACCAGTAACTGAAGCTTTCTTT	CASSLKGPVTEAFF
TRBV5-4	TRBJ1-2	NA	NA	TGTGCCAGCAGCTTTTTTTTGGCGTTTGGCTACACCTTC	CASSFFLAFGYTF
TRBV6-6	TRBJ1-4	NA	NA	TGTGCCAGCAGTTACTTAGAGGTAGAGGGCTATGAAAAACTGTTTTTT	CASSYLEVEGYEKLFF
TRBV13	TRBJ2-5	NA	TRBD1	TGTGCCAGCAGCCCTGGACAGGGGTACGAGACCCAGTACTTC	CASSPGQGYETQYF
TRBV4-1	TRBJ1-1	NA	NA	TGCGCCAGCAGCCAAGTAGGGGGGGAAACTGAAGCTTTCTTT	CASSQVGGETEAFF
TRBV27	TRBJ2-7	NA	NA	TGTGCAGCAGGAAGAGAGCAGTACTTC	CAAGREQYF
TRBV4-1	TRBJ1-1	NA	NA	TGCGCCAGCAGCCAAGGCGTGAACACTGAAGCTTTCTTT	CASSQGVNTEAFF
TRBV6-4	TRBJ2-1	NA	NA	TGTGCCAGCAGTGACTCGATGAGCTCCTACAATGAGCAGTTCTTC	CASSDSMSSYNEQFF
TRBV27	TRBJ2-1	NA	TRBD2	TGTGCCAGTCGACTAGCGGGGCTCTCCTACAATGAGCAGTTCTTC	CASRLAGLSYNEQFF
TRBV6-6	TRBJ1-2	NA	NA	TGTGCCAGCAGTTATCGGACGTCCTATGGCTACACCTTC	CASSYRTSYGYTF
TRBV4-1	TRBJ2-3	NA	NA	TGCGCCAGCAGCGGGGGGGACAGATTCACAGATACGCAGTATTTT	CASSGGDRFTDTQYF
TRBV27	TRBJ2-7	NA	NA	TGTGCCAGCAGTTTACGGGGCTACGAGCAGTACTTC	CASSLRGYEQYF
TRBV27	TRBJ2-7	NA	NA	TGTGCCAGCAGTCCCTCCGTCTACGAGCAGTACTTC	CASSPSVYEQYF
TRBV11-2	TRBJ2-7	NA	NA	TGTGCCATTGATACGGGATACTCAGCCAAGTACTTC	CAIDTGYSAKYF
TRBV6-5	TRBJ2-1	NA	TRBD1	TGTGCCAGCAGTTACTCCGGGACAGGCAATGAGCAGTTCTTC	CASSYSGTGNEQFF
TRBV9	TRBJ2-5	NA	TRBD2	TGTGCCAGCAGCGTAACCCTAGCGGGGGAGACCCAGTACTTC	CASSVTLAGETQYF
TRBV5-6	TRBJ1-1	NA	NA	TGTGCCAGCACCCTAGGGCCTGAAGCTTTCTTT	CASTLGPEAFF
TRBV6-5	TRBJ2-1	NA	NA	TGTGCCAGCAGTTACCATGGGGGGAGAGATGAGCAGTTCTTC	CASSYHGGRDEQFF
TRBV7-9	TRBJ1-2	NA	NA	TGTGCCAGCAGCGATACGGTATATGGCTACACCTTC	CASSDTVYGYTF
TRBV7-6	TRBJ2-7	NA	NA	TGTGCCAGCAGCTTGAAGACTTATCATTACGAGCAGTACTTC	CASSLKTYHYEQYF
TRBV6-6	TRBJ2-5	NA	TRBD2	TGTGCCAGCAGCCCACTAGCGATGGTAGAGACCCAGTACTTC	CASSPLAMVETQYF
TRBV7-9	TRBJ2-5	NA	NA	TGTGCCAGCAGCCCCTCTTTGAGGGGCCAAGAGACCCAGTACTTC	CASSPSLRGQETQYF
TRBV6-5	TRBJ2-7	NA	TRBD1	TGTGCCAGCAGTTACCCGGACAGGGGTGGGATCTACGAGCAGTACTTC	CASSYPDRGGIYEQYF
TRBV9	TRBJ1-1	NA	TRBD1	TGTGCCAGCAGCGTAGACGTGACAGGGCCGTTTGTCACTGAAGCTTTCTTT	CASSVDVTGPFVTEAFF
TRBV7-9	TRBJ2-1	NA	NA	TGTGCCAGCAGCTTCCAGCGGACCTCCTACAATGAGCAGTTCTTC	CASSFQRTSYNEQFF
TRBV7-9	TRBJ2-1	NA	TRBD1	TGTGCCAGCAGCTTTTACGAAGACAGGGGATACAATGAGCAGTTCTTC	CASSFYEDRGYNEQFF
TRBV5-5	TRBJ1-2	NA	TRBD1	TGTGCCAGCAGCCTTGGGCCGGGACAGGGGGCTTTGATCTATGGCTACACCTTC	CASSLGPGQGALIYGYTF
TRBV7-2	TRBJ2-3	NA	TRBD2	TGTGCCAGCAGCTTTATACTAGCGGGAGGGCCTGGCACAGATACGCAGTATTTT	CASSFILAGGPGTDTQYF
TRBV2	TRBJ2-7	NA	TRBD2	TGTGCCAGCAGGGGCCCTAGCGGGAGGGAGAGTATGGGGCACGAGCAGTACTTC	CASRGPSGRESMGHEQYF